This is a list of T cell receptor beta chains from one sample in a study of T cell responses to AZD1222 COVID-19 vaccine. The method was immunoSEQ multiplex PCR; TCRdb's version includes in-frame clones alone and lacks a portion of them. The sample includes approximately 170,000 clones, roughly 92% of them seen just once. Sequences were derived from peripheral blood, sampled 28 days after the second AZD1222 dose. These receptor sequences come from an adult who received the AZD1222 COVID-19 vaccine. CDR3s include the opening cysteine and the closing phenylalanine or tryptophan. D genes are given only for firm matches. Part of the rows lack a size; the others show once, few, many or a class for expanded clones.

CDR3 protein,CDR3 DNA,clone size,J gene,V gene,CDR3 length,D gene
CASSQTGLGGELFF,TGCGCCAGCAGCCAGACGGGACTCGGCGGGGAGCTGTTTTTT,-,TRBJ2-2,TRBV4-1,14,-
CASSLEGASYGYTF,TGTGCCAGCAGCTTAGAGGGGGCTAGCTATGGCTACACCTTC,-,TRBJ1-2,TRBV7-9,14,TRBD1
CASSLSPGQYNEQFF,TGCGCCAGCAGCTTGTCCCCGGGACAGTACAATGAGCAGTTCTTC,-,TRBJ2-1,TRBV5-1,15,TRBD1
CASTWDGSISTEAFF,TGTGCCAGCACCTGGGACGGATCCATTAGCACTGAAGCTTTCTTT,-,TRBJ1-1,TRBV6-5,15,-
CATSFRDKKTQYF,TGTGCCACCAGTTTCCGGGACAAAAAGACCCAGTACTTC,-,TRBJ2-5,TRBV24-1,13,-
CASMRGGEKYSGNTIYF,TGTGCCAGCATGAGAGGGGGGGAAAAATACTCTGGAAACACCATATATTTT,-,TRBJ1-3,TRBV27,17,-
CASSQDWETAPYEQYF,TGCGCCAGCAGCCAAGATTGGGAGACGGCGCCCTACGAGCAGTACTTC,-,TRBJ2-7,TRBV4-3,16,-
CASRNPSQPNTGELFF,TGCGCCAGCAGGAACCCCTCGCAGCCGAACACCGGGGAGCTGTTTTTT,-,TRBJ2-2,TRBV4-1,16,-
CASSLSENQPQHF,TGTGCCAGCAGCTTGTCAGAGAATCAGCCCCAGCATTTT,-,TRBJ1-5,TRBV5-8,13,-
CASSPSREAYTQYF,TGTGCCAGCTCACCATCGCGGGAGGCTTATACGCAGTATTTT,-,TRBJ2-3,TRBV18,14,TRBD2
CASSLNGQGRDEQFF,TGCGCCAGCAGCCTCAACGGACAGGGGAGGGATGAGCAGTTCTTC,-,TRBJ2-1,TRBV4-1,15,TRBD1
CASSNPTAGFKQPQHF,TGCGCCAGCAGCAACCCAACCGCAGGGTTCAAACAGCCCCAGCATTTT,-,TRBJ1-5,TRBV4-1,16,-
CASSSGYSNQPQHF,TGTGCCAGCAGTTCAGGTTATAGCAATCAGCCCCAGCATTTT,-,TRBJ1-5,TRBV6-5,14,-
CAWSGAAYEQYF,TGTGCCTGGAGTGGCGCAGCCTACGAGCAGTACTTC,-,TRBJ2-7,TRBV30,12,-
CASTRGQKNTEAFF,TGTGCCAGCACCCGAGGACAGAAAAACACTGAAGCTTTCTTT,-,TRBJ1-1,TRBV28,14,-
CASSPDRGNEKLFF,TGTGCCAGCTCACCCGACAGGGGGAATGAAAAACTGTTTTTT,-,TRBJ1-4,TRBV18,14,TRBD1
CASSLPRTSEQFF,TGTGCCAGCAGTTTACCGAGGACTTCCGAGCAGTTCTTC,-,TRBJ2-1,TRBV28,13,-
CASSLGGWEQYF,TGTGCCAGCAGCTTAGGGGGGTGGGAGCAGTACTTC,-,TRBJ2-7,TRBV11-2,12,-
CASSSGSYEQYF,TGCGCCAGCAGCTCAGGATCCTACGAGCAGTACTTC,once,TRBJ2-7,TRBV5-1,12,-
CASSSDRDRDNEQFF,TGTGCCAGCAGTTCTGACAGGGATCGTGACAATGAGCAGTTCTTC,-,TRBJ2-1,TRBV2,15,TRBD1
CASSVGTSGLFSYEQYF,TGTGCCAGCAGCGTAGGGACTAGCGGACTTTTCTCCTACGAGCAGTACTTC,-,TRBJ2-7,TRBV9,17,TRBD2
CASSPDRGFLSSYEQYF,TGTGCCAGCAGCCCAGACAGGGGGTTTCTGAGCTCCTACGAGCAGTACTTC,-,TRBJ2-7,TRBV7-9,17,TRBD1
CASSLGTGFGYTF,TGTGCCAGCAGTTTGGGGACAGGGTTTGGCTACACCTTC,-,TRBJ1-2,TRBV28,13,TRBD1
CASSFGDSGNTIYF,TGTGCCAGCAGCTTCGGGGACTCTGGAAACACCATATATTTT,-,TRBJ1-3,TRBV5-5,14,-
CASSLSTDTQYF,TGTGCCAGTAGTCTTAGCACAGATACGCAGTATTTT,-,TRBJ2-3,TRBV19,12,-
CATSGGPFYNEQFF,TGTGCCACCAGTGGGGGACCCTTCTACAATGAGCAGTTCTTC,once,TRBJ2-1,TRBV24-1,14,-
CASSLYESSYEQYF,TGTGCCAGCAGCTTATATGAGTCCTCCTACGAGCAGTACTTC,-,TRBJ2-7,TRBV7-6,14,-
CAWSGGGNQPQHF,TGTGCCTGGAGTGGCGGGGGAAATCAGCCCCAGCATTTT,-,TRBJ1-5,TRBV30,13,-
CASSPSISSGANVLTF,TGTGCCAGCAGCCCCTCGATCAGCTCTGGGGCCAACGTCCTGACTTTC,-,TRBJ2-6,TRBV3-1/TRBV3-2,16,-
CASVPGQGSTEAFF,TGTGCCAGTGTCCCGGGACAGGGGAGCACTGAAGCTTTCTTT,-,TRBJ1-1,TRBV19,14,TRBD1
CASSTVAGWTDTQYF,TGTGCCAGTAGTACCGTAGCGGGCTGGACAGATACGCAGTATTTT,-,TRBJ2-3,TRBV19,15,TRBD2
CASSGAEKGLALALQFF,TGTGCCAGCAGTGGGGCTGAGAAGGGACTAGCCTTGGCGTTGCAGTTCTTC,once,TRBJ2-1,TRBV6-1,17,TRBD2
CASSLPGLVHEQYF,TGTGCCAGCAGCCTACCGGGACTAGTACACGAGCAGTACTTC,-,TRBJ2-7,TRBV14,14,TRBD2
CASSQDSKWGEAFF,TGTGCCAGCAGCCAAGATTCAAAGTGGGGGGAAGCTTTCTTT,-,TRBJ1-1,TRBV4-2,14,-
CASSLGSGYGYTF,TGTGCCAGCAGTCTGGGGTCAGGCTATGGCTACACCTTC,-,TRBJ1-2,TRBV6-6,13,-
CSASERNEQFF,TGCAGTGCCAGCGAGCGGAATGAGCAGTTCTTC,-,TRBJ2-1,TRBV20-1,11,-
CASKRDYQSYEQYF,TGTGCCAGTAAGAGGGACTACCAGTCCTACGAGCAGTACTTC,-,TRBJ2-7,TRBV19,14,TRBD2
CASRTTGVGTDTQYF,TGTGCCAGCAGAACAACAGGGGTCGGCACAGATACGCAGTATTTT,-,TRBJ2-3,TRBV6-5,15,TRBD1
CATSDPNQPQHF,TGTGCCACCAGTGACCCCAATCAGCCCCAGCATTTT,-,TRBJ1-5,TRBV24-1,12,-
CASSKGGRVICNQPQHF,TGTGCCAGCAGCAAAGGGGGTAGGGTGATTTGCAATCAGCCCCAGCATTTT,-,TRBJ1-5,TRBV21-1,17,-
CASSPGASGVSYNEQFF,TGTGCCAGCAGCCCGGGGGCTAGCGGGGTCTCCTACAATGAGCAGTTCTTC,-,TRBJ2-1,TRBV5-4,17,TRBD2
CASSRGGASGANVLTF,TGTGCCAGCAGCCGGGGTGGAGCCTCTGGGGCCAACGTCCTGACTTTC,-,TRBJ2-6,TRBV2,16,-
CASSPGTGELFF,TGTGCCAGCAGCCCGGGAACCGGGGAGCTGTTTTTT,-,TRBJ2-2,TRBV6-5,12,-
CASSPAGLSQPQHF,TGTGCCAGCTCACCAGCAGGGTTGAGTCAGCCCCAGCATTTT,-,TRBJ1-5,TRBV18,14,-
CASSLSSALDNEKLFF,TGTGCCAGCAGCTTAAGTTCGGCACTAGATAATGAAAAACTGTTTTTT,-,TRBJ1-4,TRBV7-6,16,-
CASSTTGTGTNYGYTF,TGTGCCAGCAGCACAACTGGGACAGGGACTAACTATGGCTACACCTTC,-,TRBJ1-2,TRBV27,16,TRBD1
CASSLDGGSQPQHF,TGTGCCAGCAGCTTAGACGGGGGGAGTCAGCCCCAGCATTTT,-,TRBJ1-5,TRBV7-9,14,-
CASSLQGNQPQHF,TGTGCCAGTAGTTTACAGGGGAATCAGCCCCAGCATTTT,-,TRBJ1-5,TRBV19,13,TRBD1
CASSLAGPGWGSPLHF,TGCGCCAGCAGCTTGGCCGGGCCAGGGTGGGGATCACCCCTCCACTTT,-,TRBJ1-6,TRBV5-1,16,-
CASSQGLGRDEQYF,TGCGCCAGCAGCCAAGGCTTAGGAAGGGACGAGCAGTACTTC,few,TRBJ2-7,TRBV4-1,14,-
CASSSGRLPLNTEAFF,TGTGCCAGCAGCTCGGGACGCCTCCCTTTGAACACTGAAGCTTTCTTT,-,TRBJ1-1,TRBV7-9,16,-
CAWSRQTSTDTQYF,TGTGCCTGGAGTAGACAGACTAGCACAGATACGCAGTATTTT,-,TRBJ2-3,TRBV30,14,-
CAVRSSGNTIYF,TGTGCCGTGCGCAGCTCTGGAAACACCATATATTTT,once,TRBJ1-3,TRBV30,12,-
CASSRSRLYEQYF,TGTGCCAGCAGCAGAAGTCGACTCTACGAGCAGTACTTC,once,TRBJ2-7,TRBV6-2/TRBV6-3,13,-
CASRVTGGPNYGYTF,TGTGCCAGCAGGGTAACAGGGGGCCCCAACTATGGCTACACCTTC,-,TRBJ1-2,TRBV2,15,TRBD1
CASGETEFEQFF,TGTGCCAGTGGCGAAACGGAGTTTGAGCAGTTCTTC,-,TRBJ2-1,TRBV19,12,-
CASSPPTVDEQFF,TGTGCCAGCTCACCACCGACCGTCGATGAGCAGTTCTTC,-,TRBJ2-1,TRBV18,13,-
CASSVGGTRNNEQFF,TGTGCCAGCAGCGTAGGTGGTACAAGAAACAATGAGCAGTTCTTC,-,TRBJ2-1,TRBV9,15,-
CASSLVGLLYEQYF,TGTGCCAGCAGCTTGGTAGGACTACTCTACGAGCAGTACTTC,-,TRBJ2-7,TRBV11-2,14,-
CASSLFSSGRVTGELFF,TGTGCCAGCAGCTTATTTTCTAGCGGGAGGGTAACCGGGGAGCTGTTTTTT,-,TRBJ2-2,TRBV7-2,17,TRBD2